This T cell receptor (beta chain) originates from a study of identical twins. Germline assignment: CDR1 SNHLY and CDR2 FYNNEI. The trim removed 11 bases at V and 2 bases at J, leaving 7 bases unmatched. This CDR3 has 14 amino acids. TCRdb re-derived calls from the 5' RACE reads in MiXCR, one entry per CDR3 protein. The repertoire includes hundreds of thousands of distinct CDR3 sequences, 18% of them detected once, and approximately 14% sits in the top ten. The sample was also reused in another study, on T cells expressing NK-cell markers.

The source material was PBMCs. The receptor comes from a woman aged 18-29 years in good health. This chain links TRBV2 with TRBJ2-1, with 9 positions matching TRBD2. The CDR3 DNA follows: TGTGCCGGAAAATCTAGCGGGACCTACAATGAGCAGTTCTTC. Protein product: CAGKSSGTYNEQFF.